The present TCR beta chain was sequenced within a study of control samples from healthy donors and cancer patients. This clone was seen more than once but under ten times. Germline assignment: CDR1 SQVTM and CDR2 ANQGSEA. The CDR3 contains 15 residues. V lost 7 bases, J lost 5 bases, and 21 bases lay in between. The table came from immunoSEQ multiplex PCR; TCRdb's copy has only in-frame clones and leaves some out. The sample has about 100,000 clones; about 90% are singletons. The chain uses TRBV29-1 and TRBJ1-5, with D possibly being TRBD1 (5 bases). This clonotype was obtained from a woman aged 45-65 years in good health. Material: blood. CDR3 residues: CSAVLTQGPDQPQHF. CDR3 in DNA: TGCAGCGCCGTCCTAACTCAGGGACCCGATCAGCCCCAGCATTTT.